The present T cell receptor beta chain was sequenced within a study of shared clonotypes between healthy human individuals. Profiling relied on immunoSEQ multiplex PCR, and the TCRdb table lists in-frame clones only, not all of them. The table lists about 340,000 clones, about 73% of them singletons, with roughly 10% in the top ten. Recent acute infections and vaccinations were absent in the healthy HIV-negative adult donors. Division of CD4+ cells produced a CD45RA+ naive subset and a CD45RA-negative memory subset. This clone showed up just a few times. Its antigen is not identified. CDR3 length equals 10 residues. CDR1 is SNHLY and CDR2 is FYNNEI in the germline V gene. General study results and limits: Donors were few, which limited the genetic and exposure-history diversity represented. Non-shared clonotypes had lower generation probabilities than those shared by all four donors.

The V gene is TRBV2, the J gene TRBJ2-7; unclear D gene. Sequenced sample: memory CD4+ T cells sorted from blood. The subset is: CD45RA-negative fraction. The clonotype comes from a man aged 25 to 45 in good health. CDR3 DNA: TGTGGTTCAAACTCCTACGAGCAGTACTTC. Its translation: CGSNSYEQYF.